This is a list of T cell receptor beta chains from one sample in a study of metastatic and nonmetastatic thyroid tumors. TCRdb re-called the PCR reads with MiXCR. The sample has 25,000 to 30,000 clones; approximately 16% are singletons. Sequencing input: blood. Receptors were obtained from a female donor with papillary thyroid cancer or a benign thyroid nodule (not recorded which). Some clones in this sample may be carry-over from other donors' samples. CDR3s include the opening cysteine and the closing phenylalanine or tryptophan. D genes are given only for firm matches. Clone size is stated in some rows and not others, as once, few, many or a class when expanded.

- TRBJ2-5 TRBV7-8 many CASSLVVRVRETQYF TGTGCCAGCAGCTTAGTCGTCAGGGTGCGAGAGACCCAGTACTTC
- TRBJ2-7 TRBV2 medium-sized CASSPFYEQYF TGTGCCAGCAGCCCCTTCTACGAGCAGTACTTC
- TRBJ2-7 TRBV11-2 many CASSLEGVGDYEQYF TGTGCCAGCAGCTTAGAGGGGGTTGGGGACTACGAGCAGTACTTC
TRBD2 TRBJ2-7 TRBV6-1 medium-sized CASSESASGRVRYEQYF TGTGCCAGCAGTGAGTCGGCTAGCGGGAGAGTCCGGTACGAGCAGTACTTC
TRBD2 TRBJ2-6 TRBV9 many CASSETGGSGANVLTF TGTGCCAGCAGCGAAACGGGGGGCTCTGGGGCCAACGTCCTGACTTTC
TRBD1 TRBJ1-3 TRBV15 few CATSAHRGPGNTIYF TGTGCCACCAGCGCTCACAGGGGACCCGGAAACACCATATATTTT
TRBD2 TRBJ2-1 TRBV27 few CASSPSTSGMARNEQFF TGCGCCAGCAGTCCCTCTACTAGCGGGATGGCCAGGAATGAGCAGTTCTTC
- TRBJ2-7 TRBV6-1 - CASTLERYYQYF TGTGCCAGCACACTGGAACGCTACTATCAGTACTTC
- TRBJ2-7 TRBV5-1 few CASSLVLGGYEQYF TGCGCCAGCAGCTTAGTACTAGGCGGGTACGAGCAGTACTTC
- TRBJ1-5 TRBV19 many CASSISWLGNQPQHF TGTGCCAGTAGTATAAGTTGGTTGGGGAATCAGCCCCAGCATTTT
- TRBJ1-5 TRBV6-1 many CAIPGEPQHF TGTGCCATCCCTGGGGAGCCCCAGCATTTT
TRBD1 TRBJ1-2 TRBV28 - CASSQPRTGPDGYTF TGTGCCAGCAGCCAACCCCGGACAGGGCCAGATGGCTACACCTTC
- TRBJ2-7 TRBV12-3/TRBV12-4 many CASTIDLPTYEQYF TGTGCCAGCACCATCGACCTCCCTACCTACGAGCAGTACTTC
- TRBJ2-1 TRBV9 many CASSVGSSPSYNEQFF TGTGCCAGCAGCGTAGGGTCTAGCCCCTCCTACAATGAGCAGTTCTTC
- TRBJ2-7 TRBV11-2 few CASSLTFSGINEQYF TGTGCCAGCAGCTTAACGTTTTCGGGGATCAACGAGCAGTACTTC
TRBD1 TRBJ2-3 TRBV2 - CSRGDSGTDTQYF TGTTCCAGAGGGGACAGCGGTACGGATACACAGTATTTT
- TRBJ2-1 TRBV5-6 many CASSLGGGGAVEQFF TGTGCCAGCAGCTTGGGTGGAGGGGGCGCGGTTGAGCAGTTCTTC
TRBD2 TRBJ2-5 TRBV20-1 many CSARMASGEETQYF TGCAGTGCTAGGATGGCTAGCGGGGAAGAGACCCAGTACTTC
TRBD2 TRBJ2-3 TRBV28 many CASSLRSGRNTQYF TGTGCCAGCAGTTTAAGAAGCGGGAGAAATACGCAGTATTTT
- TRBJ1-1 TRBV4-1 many CASSQVGGTRRGNTEAFF TGCGCCAGCAGCCAAGTAGGGGGGACAAGGCGCGGGAACACTGAAGCTTTCTTT
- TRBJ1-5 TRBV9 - CASSLAGIGQPQHF TGTGCCAGCAGCCTCGCAGGGATAGGTCAGCCCCAGCATTTT
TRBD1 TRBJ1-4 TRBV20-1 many CSARGQGGSFFAEKLFF TGCAGTGCCAGAGGACAGGGAGGCTCCTTTTTCGCTGAAAAACTGTTTTTT
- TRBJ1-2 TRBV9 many CASSVEERLQYGYTF TGTGCCAGCAGCGTAGAGGAGAGACTCCAGTATGGCTACACCTTC
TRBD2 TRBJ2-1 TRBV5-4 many CASRKSLADSYNEQFF TGTGCCAGCAGAAAGAGCCTAGCGGACTCCTACAATGAGCAGTTCTTC
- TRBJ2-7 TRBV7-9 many CASSLTRTFSYEQYF TGTGCCAGCAGCTTAACGCGAACCTTCTCCTACGAGCAGTACTTC
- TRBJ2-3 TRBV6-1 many CASSIGGTDTQYF TGTGCCAGCAGTATCGGGGGCACAGATACGCAGTATTTT
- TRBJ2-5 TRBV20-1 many CSARPLETQYF TGCAGTGCTAGGCCCTTAGAGACCCAGTACTTC
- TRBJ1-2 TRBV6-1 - CASSRRKPDGYTF TGTGCCAGCAGCCGCAGAAAACCCGACGGCTACACCTTC
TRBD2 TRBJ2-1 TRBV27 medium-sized CASSLLAGVGNEQFF TGTGCCAGCAGTTTATTGGCGGGAGTGGGGAATGAGCAGTTCTTC
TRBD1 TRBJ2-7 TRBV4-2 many CASSPANYGQATGEQYF TGTGCCAGCAGCCCAGCGAATTATGGACAGGCAACCGGCGAGCAGTACTTC
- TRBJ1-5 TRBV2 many CASSENRNNQPQHF TGTGCCAGCAGTGAGAACAGAAACAATCAGCCCCAGCATTTT
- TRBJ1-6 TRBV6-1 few CASSEPQVPLHF TGTGCCAGCAGTGAACCTCAGGTTCCCCTCCACTTT
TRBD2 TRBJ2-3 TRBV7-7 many CASSPEAGGWDTQYF TGTGCCAGCAGCCCCGAAGCGGGAGGCTGGGATACGCAGTATTTT
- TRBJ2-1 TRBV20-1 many CSASGEMNEQFF TGCAGTGCTAGCGGGGAGATGAATGAGCAGTTCTTC
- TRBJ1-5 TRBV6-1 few CASSVVSSNQPQHF TGTGCCAGCAGTGTGGTGAGTAGCAATCAGCCCCAGCATTTT
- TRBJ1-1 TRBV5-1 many CASSLARGGNTEAFF TGCGCCAGCAGCTTGGCCAGGGGCGGGAACACTGAAGCTTTCTTT
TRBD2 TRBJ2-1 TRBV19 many CAIGTSGSNEQFF TGTGCCATAGGGACTAGCGGGAGCAATGAGCAGTTCTTC
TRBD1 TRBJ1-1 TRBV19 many CASSIGGTVKNTEAFF TGTGCCAGTAGTATAGGAGGGACAGTCAAGAACACTGAAGCTTTCTTT
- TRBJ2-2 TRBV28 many CASSLVRGELFF TGTGCCAGCAGTTTAGTTCGCGGGGAGCTGTTTTTT
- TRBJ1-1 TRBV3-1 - CASSERVRAEAFF TGTGCCAGCAGCGAAAGAGTAAGGGCTGAAGCTTTCTTT
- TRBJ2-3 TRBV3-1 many CASSPQPGLGTQYF TGTGCCAGCAGCCCCCAACCGGGACTGGGTACGCAGTATTTT
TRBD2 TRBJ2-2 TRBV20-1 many CSAAREVVGELFF TGCAGTGCGGCGCGGGAGGTAGTCGGGGAGCTGTTTTTT
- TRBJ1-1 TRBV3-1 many CASSLQTWGVKRTEAFF TGTGCCAGCAGCCTTCAAACTTGGGGGGTTAAAAGAACTGAAGCTTTCTTT
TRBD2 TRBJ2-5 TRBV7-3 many CASSAWGGQETQYF TGTGCCAGCAGCGCGTGGGGGGGTCAAGAGACCCAGTACTTC
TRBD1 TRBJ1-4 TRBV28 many CASRRGLVEKLFF TGTGCCAGCAGAAGGGGGCTAGTTGAAAAACTGTTTTTT
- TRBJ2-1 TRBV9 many CASSARSARFYNEQFF TGTGCCAGCAGCGCCCGCTCCGCCCGCTTCTACAATGAGCAGTTCTTC